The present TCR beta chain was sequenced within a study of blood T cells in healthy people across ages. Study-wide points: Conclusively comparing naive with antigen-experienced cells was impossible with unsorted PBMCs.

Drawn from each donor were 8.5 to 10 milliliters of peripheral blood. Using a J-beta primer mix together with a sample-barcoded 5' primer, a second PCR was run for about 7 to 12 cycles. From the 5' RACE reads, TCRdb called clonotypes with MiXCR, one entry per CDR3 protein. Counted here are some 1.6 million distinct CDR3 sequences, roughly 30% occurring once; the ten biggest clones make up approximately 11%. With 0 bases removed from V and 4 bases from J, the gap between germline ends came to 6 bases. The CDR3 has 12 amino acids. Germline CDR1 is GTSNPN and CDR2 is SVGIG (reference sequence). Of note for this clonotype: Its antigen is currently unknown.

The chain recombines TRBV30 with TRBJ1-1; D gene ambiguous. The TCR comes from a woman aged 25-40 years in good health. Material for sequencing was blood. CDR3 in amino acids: CAWSVLRTEAFF. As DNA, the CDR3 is TGTGCCTGGAGTGTATTGCGCACTGAAGCTTTCTTT.